A selection of T cell receptor beta chains follows, all from one sample in a study of CD4 T cells in relation to SARS-CoV-2 and coronaviruses. Using immunoSEQ multiplex PCR, the repertoire was profiled, and TCRdb retains in-frame clones only, with some absent. The sample lists 25,000 or so clones, approximately 73% occurring once. The antigens for these receptors are not known. Sequenced input: CD4+ T cells from PBMCs, cultured in vitro. The receptors stem from a human donor in good health. Both conserved end residues are part of each CDR3. The order of the fields is clone size, D gene, J gene, CDR3 length, V gene, CDR3 DNA, CDR3 protein. A D gene is named only where the DNA matches it firmly. Expanded clones are given a class, and other clones once, few, many or no size at all.

NA	TRBD1	TRBJ2-5	17	TRBV5-1	TGCGCCAGCAGCTTGGCCTTGGGACAGGGGGCTTTGGAGACCCAGTACTTC	CASSLALGQGALETQYF
NA	NA	TRBJ1-4	14	TRBV6-5	TGTGCCAGCAGTTACGATGGGGGGATGAAAAAACTGTTTTTT	CASSYDGGMKKLFF
once	NA	TRBJ2-5	14	TRBV9	TGTGCCAGCAGCCCCGGACCAGGCGGGGAGACCCAGTACTTC	CASSPGPGGETQYF
NA	TRBD2	TRBJ2-1	17	TRBV5-5	TGTGCCAGCACTCCCCGGACTAGCGGAAGCTCCTACAATGAGCAGTTCTTC	CASTPRTSGSSYNEQFF
NA	TRBD2	TRBJ2-3	16	TRBV3-1/TRBV3-2	TGTGCCAGCAGCCAAGAAGGGCTAGCGGGGGCGAACACGCAGTATTTT	CASSQEGLAGANTQYF
once	NA	TRBJ2-7	17	TRBV9	TGTGCCAGCAGCGTCTCAAATCACAGGTTTTGGCGAAACGAGCAGTACTTC	CASSVSNHRFWRNEQYF
NA	NA	TRBJ1-2	15	TRBV4-2	TGTGCCAGCAGCCAGGCTAGGCAGGGAAGGTATGGCTACACCTTC	CASSQARQGRYGYTF
NA	TRBD1	TRBJ1-1	14	TRBV29-1	TGCAGCGTATCCCGACAGGGATGGGGGAGGGAGGCTTTCTTT	CSVSRQGWGREAFF
NA	TRBD2	TRBJ2-5	15	TRBV5-1	TGCGCCAGCAGCCGTAAACTAGCGGGGGAAGAGACCCAGTACTTC	CASSRKLAGEETQYF
NA	NA	TRBJ2-7	14	TRBV13	TGTGCCAGCAGCTTAGCAGGGGCCAACTACGAGCAGTACTTC	CASSLAGANYEQYF
NA	TRBD2	TRBJ2-1	13	TRBV2	TGTGCCAGCACCAGGACTAGCGGGAGAGGCCTGTTCTTC	CASTRTSGRGLFF
few	NA	TRBJ1-2	14	TRBV19	TGTGCCAGTAGACCCCCGGAGGGAAACTATGGCTACACCTTC	CASRPPEGNYGYTF
NA	TRBD2	TRBJ2-1	15	TRBV5-8	TGTGCCAGCAGCTCCCGACAGCGGGAGATTGATGAGCAGTTCTTC	CASSSRQREIDEQFF
few	NA	TRBJ2-3	18	TRBV5-1	TGCGCCAGCAGCTTGGGAGGCAGAGGGGGGCTAAGCACAGATACGCAGTATTTT	CASSLGGRGGLSTDTQYF
NA	NA	TRBJ2-2	14	TRBV14	TGTGCCAGCACAAGGACACCGAACACCGGGGAGCTGTTTTTT	CASTRTPNTGELFF
NA	NA	TRBJ2-5	14	TRBV5-1	TGCGCCAGCAGCTTCTCGGCGGGCCAAGAGACCCAGTACTTC	CASSFSAGQETQYF
few	NA	TRBJ2-5	16	TRBV5-1	TGCGCCAGCAGCTTGGGGGTTGGGGGTCTCCAAGAGACCCAGTACTTC	CASSLGVGGLQETQYF
NA	TRBD1	TRBJ1-3	15	TRBV25-1	TGTGCCAGCAGCTCCGACAGGGGAGCTGGAAACACCATATATTTT	CASSSDRGAGNTIYF
NA	NA	TRBJ1-6	14	TRBV7-2	TGTGCCAGCAGCTTGGGACCCGGGAAATCACCCCTCCACTTT	CASSLGPGKSPLHF
NA	NA	TRBJ1-3	15	TRBV6-5	TGTGCCAGCAGTTACTCGAAGGGGGGCGGAAACACCATATATTTT	CASSYSKGGGNTIYF
NA	TRBD1	TRBJ2-1	16	TRBV5-1	TGCGCCAGCAGCCAGACAGGGGACGTCTTGGTCAGTGAGCAGTTCTTC	CASSQTGDVLVSEQFF
NA	TRBD2	TRBJ2-1	14	TRBV5-8	TGTGCCAGCAGCTGGGAGCGGGAGGGGGCCGGACAGTTCTTC	CASSWEREGAGQFF
NA	NA	TRBJ1-5	12	TRBV6-6	TGTGCCAGTACAGGTTCCCGGGGGGCCCAGCATTTT	CASTGSRGAQHF
NA	NA	TRBJ2-1	15	TRBV27	TGTGCCAGCAGTCCTAGCCCAGGGAGGAGGAATGAGCAGTTCTTC	CASSPSPGRRNEQFF
NA	NA	TRBJ1-5	16	TRBV4-3	TGCGCCAGCAGCCTATTTTGGGGTCATAGCAATCAGCCCCAGCATTTT	CASSLFWGHSNQPQHF
few	NA	TRBJ2-5	12	TRBV2	TGTGCCGGCGGTCCTACTCAAGAGACCCAGTACTTC	CAGGPTQETQYF
NA	TRBD1	TRBJ2-7	15	TRBV7-2	TGTGCCAGCAGCTTAGATGGGACAGGGACCTACGAGCAGTACTTC	CASSLDGTGTYEQYF
NA	NA	TRBJ2-7	12	TRBV2	TGTGCCAGCAACCCCAGCTCCTACGAGCAGTACTTC	CASNPSSYEQYF
NA	NA	TRBJ1-6	11	TRBV10-3	TGTGCCACCAAGGAGAATTCACCCCTCCACTTT	CATKENSPLHF
NA	NA	TRBJ1-1	15	TRBV3-1/TRBV3-2	TGTGCCAGCAGCCAAGACCTGACGGGCTCGAGGATAGCTTTCTTT	CASSQDLTGSRIAFF
NA	NA	TRBJ2-5	15	TRBV7-3	TGTGCCAGCAGCGCCCTGGCAGGGTGGCAAGAGACCCAGTACTTC	CASSALAGWQETQYF
NA	NA	TRBJ1-2	12	TRBV7-9	TGTGCCAGCAGCCTTAGGGGGGGCGGCTACACCTTC	CASSLRGGGYTF
NA	TRBD2	TRBJ2-5	16	TRBV7-9	TGTGCCAGCAGCTCCGGTACGCGGGGGGGCATGGAGACCCAGTACTTC	CASSSGTRGGMETQYF
NA	NA	TRBJ2-7	16	TRBV5-1	TGCGCCAGCAGCTTGGGAGGCAGTGGTGGTGCCTACGAGCAGTACTTC	CASSLGGSGGAYEQYF
NA	NA	TRBJ2-5	13	TRBV7-2	TGTGCCAGCAGCTCCGGGACTTTGGAGACCCAGTACTTC	CASSSGTLETQYF
NA	NA	TRBJ1-1	13	TRBV10-3	TGTGCCATCAGTGAGGTGGAGAACACTGAAGCTTTCTTT	CAISEVENTEAFF
NA	TRBD1	TRBJ2-7	13	TRBV3-1/TRBV3-2	TGTGCCAGCATAGCTACAGGGGGCAACGAGCAGTACTTC	CASIATGGNEQYF
few	TRBD2	TRBJ2-4	15	TRBV2	TGTGCCAGCAGTGAAGGGGAGCGGGGGGTCGGCATTCAGTACTTC	CASSEGERGVGIQYF
NA	NA	TRBJ1-1	15	TRBV7-9	TGTGCCAGCAGCTTAGGGGGTACCTCGAACACTGAAGCTTTCTTT	CASSLGGTSNTEAFF
NA	NA	TRBJ1-1	13	TRBV4-3	TGCGCCAGCAGCCACCAGGGGATCACTGAAGCTTTCTTT	CASSHQGITEAFF
NA	TRBD2	TRBJ2-3	16	TRBV7-2	TGTGCCAGCAGCTTAGGAGGGCGCGGGGGGGCAGATACGCAGTATTTT	CASSLGGRGGADTQYF
NA	NA	TRBJ2-7	14	TRBV7-9	TGTGCCAGCAGCTACCAGGCGAACTCCTACGAGCAGTACTTC	CASSYQANSYEQYF
few	NA	TRBJ2-2	14	TRBV5-5	TGTGCCAGCAGCCCAGACACCCGAACAGGGGAGCTGTTTTTT	CASSPDTRTGELFF
few	NA	TRBJ1-6	15	TRBV18	TGTGCCAGCTCCCCAGGGACAAACTATAATTCACCCCTCCACTTT	CASSPGTNYNSPLHF